The 10 T cell receptor beta chains in this list originate from one sample, sequenced in a study of vaccination and CD4 T cells after COVID-19. Specified treatment: approximately 10-day PBMC culture with coronavirus spike peptide pools or control peptides (ViraFEST assay). CD4+ T cells that had been cultured provided DNA sequenced with the Oncomine TCR Beta short-read assay. TCRdb analysed the PCR reads with MiXCR anew, one entry per CDR3 protein. The sample holds roughly 12,000 distinct CDR3 sequences, more than 30% seen once. These receptors lack a known antigen. The source was CD4+ T cells from blood, cultured in vitro, collected after SARS-CoV-2 vaccination. These receptors were obtained from a human donor who had recovered from COVID-19.

This clonotype was observed a handful of times. The CDR3 loop is CASSQTSRQNGYTF. DNA of the CDR3: TGTGCCAGCAGTCAGACCTCCCGGCAGAATGGCTACACCTTC. The V and J genes are TRBV6-1 and TRBJ1-2, with no clear D. The CDR3 has 14 amino acids. The V gene's germline CDR1 is MNHNS and CDR2 SASEGT. V was trimmed by 5 bases and J by 6 bases, leaving 16 bases between them.

V gene TRBV28 combines with J gene TRBJ2-5, with 9 bases matching TRBD1. CDR1 and CDR2 from the germline V gene are MDHEN and SYDVKM. The CDR3 is made up of 15 amino acids. V was clipped by 4 bases and J by 2 bases; unmatched bases: 5. CDR3 loop: CASSSAGTGQETQYF. Written as DNA, the CDR3 is TGTGCCAGCAGTTCGGCCGGGACAGGGCAAGAGACCCAGTACTTC.

V is TRBV4-1 and J is TRBJ1-1; weak D call: TRBD1 (5 bases). The V end was cut by 4 bases, the J end by 4 bases, with 25 bases between. Per germline, CDR1 MGHRA and CDR2 YSYEKL. The CDR3 is made up of 18 amino acids. The CDR3 coding sequence is TGCGCCAGCAGCCGCTCACGGGGCACGCAACCTCGCGGCACTGAAGCTTTCTTT. It yields the protein CASSRSRGTQPRGTEAFF.

The J gene is TRBJ2-3, the V gene TRBV12-3 or TRBV12-4, with 14 positions matching TRBD2. V was pared by 0 bases and J by 3 bases, with 5 bases of the junction left unmatched. This CDR3 has 18 amino acids. The CDR3, as DNA: TGTGCCAGCAGTTTAGCCGGGACTAGCGGGAGTAATACAGATACGCAGTATTTT. Its protein product is CASSLAGTSGSNTDTQYF.

The chain is built from TRBV5-1 and TRBJ2-5; D remains ambiguous. The CDR3 loop spans 17 amino acids. Germline V CDR1 and CDR2: SGHRS, YFSETQ. Trimming took off 7 bases at V and 5 bases at J, with 27 bases between the two ends. The chain's CDR3 is CASDNLAVGSHQETQYF. The DNA for the CDR3 is TGCGCCAGCGACAACCTGGCTGTGGGGTCCCATCAGGAGACCCAGTACTTC.

This clonotype was found a few times. DNA of the CDR3: TGTGCCAGCAGCTCTTCTAGGGGAGTCGGGGAGACCCAGTACTTC. Encoded protein: CASSSSRGVGETQYF. V gene TRBV11-2 combines with J gene TRBJ2-5; perhaps D is TRBD1 or TRBD2 (5 bases each). Per germline, CDR1 SGHAT and CDR2 FQNNGV. This CDR3 has 15 amino acids. V was trimmed by 4 bases and J by 5 bases, leaving 17 bases between them. Full variable domain (remainder filled in from reference TRBV11-2 and TRBJ2-5): EAGVAQSPRYKIIEKRQSVAFWCNPISGHATLYWYQQILGQGPKLLIQFQNNGVVDDSQLPKDRFSAERLKGVDSTLKIQPAKLEDSAVYLCASSSSRGVGETQYFGPGTRLLVL.

This clonotype appeared once. This chain connects TRBV18 to TRBJ2-7; TRBD2 matches 10 bases. V lost 3 bases, J lost 3 bases, and 5 bases stayed unmatched. The CDR3 consists of 15 residues. Germline V gene data show CDR1 as KGHSH and CDR2 as LQKENI. This CDR3 reads CASSPAGLAVYEQYF. The CDR3 DNA follows: TGTGCCAGCTCACCCGCAGGACTAGCGGTCTACGAGCAGTACTTC.

The CDR3 loop reads CASSSWSPMQGSYEQYF. The CDR3 nucleotides are TGTGCCAGCAGTTCGTGGTCCCCGATGCAGGGGTCCTACGAGCAGTACTTC. This rearrangement joins TRBV27 to TRBJ2-7; weak D call: TRBD1 (6 bases). Germline assignment: CDR1 MNHEY and CDR2 SMNVEV (reference sequence). V shed 4 bases and J shed 1 base, with 20 bases lying between them. This CDR3 spans 17 amino acids.

This clonotype was observed a handful of times. The chain joins TRBV20-1 to TRBJ2-5, with D perhaps matching TRBD1 (5 bases). The CDR3 is 15 residues long. The V and J ends lost 0 bases and 0 bases respectively, with 11 bases between them. The V gene's germline CDR1 is DFQATT and CDR2 SNEGSKA (reference sequence). CDR3 in DNA: TGCAGTGCTAGAGACCGACAGAGGTACCAAGAGACCCAGTACTTC. Protein sequence: CSARDRQRYQETQYF.

The chain recombines TRBV20-1 with TRBJ1-3, with unresolved D. The germline V gene encodes CDR1 DFQATT and CDR2 SNEGSKA (reference sequence). The CDR3 is made up of 19 amino acids. The germline V and J ends were trimmed by 2 bases and 1 base, with 24 bases remaining between them. The CDR3 nucleotides read TGCAGTGCTAGACCGGGAAACAGAGGATCGTTCAGGTCTGGAAACACCATATATTTT. Translated: CSARPGNRGSFRSGNTIYF.